The clone carrying this T cell receptor beta chain was recorded many times. Its antigen is currently unknown. The germline V gene has CDR1 DFQATT and CDR2 SNEGSKA (reference sequence). The CDR3 covers 16 residues. Germline trimming cut 6 bases from V and 2 bases from J; bases unmatched to any gene: 10. TCRdb reanalysed the 5' RACE reads using MiXCR and keeps one entry per CDR3 protein. The sample yields about 22,000 distinct CDR3 sequences, under 3.5% seen once. The data were taken from a study of spatial heterogeneity in lung cancer. Study observations and caveats: Mutation counts in tumors were tracked by counts of expanded intratumoral alpha and beta TCRs.

The sample's time point: sample taken at primary tumor resection. The sample here was lung tumor tissue, taken at surgery. The rearrangement links TRBV20-1 to TRBJ2-3, with 11 nucleotides matching TRBD2. This clonotype was sampled from a male donor with early-stage non-small cell lung cancer. The CDR3 spells CSADAASGRSTDTQYF. Written as DNA, the CDR3 is TGCAGTGCCGACGCGGCTAGCGGGAGGTCCACAGATACGCAGTATTTT.